What follows are 10 T cell receptor beta chains derived from one specimen sequenced in a study of blood T cell repertoires in COVID-19. The method was immunoSEQ multiplex PCR; TCRdb's version includes in-frame clones alone and lacks a portion of them. This sample yields just over 650,000 clones, of which around 90% are seen a single time; roughly 0.26% belongs to the top ten. Sequenced: peripheral blood. The receptors were gathered from a woman under 30 with acute or convalescent COVID-19.

The chain employs TRBV19 and TRBJ1-4; D might be TRBD1 (6 bases). V was trimmed by 9 bases and J by 3 bases, leaving 23 bases between them. The CDR3 has 17 residues. CDR1 and CDR2 (germline): LNHDA, SQIVND (reference sequence). Here the CDR3 reads CASGGGGAGLANEKLFF. For the CDR3, the DNA is TGTGCCAGCGGAGGGGGGGGCGCCGGGTTAGCTAATGAAAAACTGTTTTTT.

J is TRBJ2-1 and V is TRBV14; unclear D gene. The germline V gene encodes CDR1 SGHDN and CDR2 FVKESK. The CDR3 has 14 residues. Trimming took 1 base from V and 4 from J, leaving 8 bases between them. The CDR3 nucleotides are TGTGCCAGCAGCCAAGGGGCTACTTACAATGAGCAGTTCTTC. Its translation: CASSQGATYNEQFF.

This sequence joins TRBV4-3 and TRBJ1-2, with 8 nucleotides matching TRBD1. The germline V gene has CDR1 LGHNA and CDR2 YSLEER. J lost 5 bases, V lost 4 bases, and 15 bases had no gene match. The CDR3 runs 17 residues. The DNA of the CDR3 is TGCGCCAGCAGCCTCCTCGAAGGGCAGGGGGCTTTGTATGGCTACACCTTC. This sequence encodes CASSLLEGQGALYGYTF.

The chain is built from TRBV5-1 and TRBJ1-5; D gene ambiguous. V lost 5 bases and J 2 bases, leaving 20 bases between the germline ends. This CDR3 has 17 residues. Germline V gene lookup returns CDR1 SGHRS and CDR2 YFSETQ. CDR3 DNA: TGCGCCAGCAGTACTAGCGACTCCAAAGAGGGCAATCAGCCCCAGCATTTT. This translates into CASSTSDSKEGNQPQHF. Complete variable domain (other parts from reference TRBV5-1 and TRBJ1-5): KAGVTQTPRYLIKTRGQQVTLSCSPISGHRSVSWYQQTPGQGLQFLFEYFSETQRNKGNFPGRFSGRQFSNSRSEMNVSTLELGDSALYLCASSTSDSKEGNQPQHFGDGTRLSIL.

The CDR3 is CASSEAMGRGDTQYF. For the CDR3, the DNA is TGTGCCAGCAGTGAAGCGATGGGCCGAGGGGATACGCAGTATTTT. The chain carries TRBV6-1 and TRBJ2-3; tentatively, D is TRBD2 (5 bases). This CDR3 has 15 residues. The V gene lost 0 bases and the J gene lost 6 bases, with 13 bases spanning the gap. In germline, CDR1 is MNHNS, CDR2 SASEGT.

V gene TRBV9 combines with J gene TRBJ1-1, with TRBD1 identical over 8 bases. Germline CDR1 reads SGDLS; CDR2 reads YYNGEE. The CDR3 runs 16 residues. Trimming at V came to 4 bases and at J to 4 bases, leaving 12 bases not matched to a gene. CDR3 DNA: TGTGCCAGCAGCCTTACCCCAGGGGGCAAAGGCACTGAAGCTTTCTTT. It codes for CASSLTPGGKGTEAFF.

This chain uses TRBV18 with TRBJ1-3; 8 nucleotides align to TRBD1. Germline V gene lookup returns CDR1 KGHSH and CDR2 LQKENI. The CDR3 is made up of 14 amino acids. After removal of 5 bases from V and 1 base from J, the junction contained 1 base not matched to a gene. CDR3 DNA sequence: TGTGCCAGCTCAGGGACAGGATCTGGAAACACCATATATTTT. Protein sequence: CASSGTGSGNTIYF.

Notes on this clone: Other DNA sequences within the sample encode an identical CDR3. The CDR3 here is CASSFGGDTQYF. In DNA form, the CDR3 reads TGCGCCAGCAGCTTCGGGGGAGATACGCAGTATTTT. The chain is built from TRBV5-1 and TRBJ2-3; the D gene is possibly TRBD2 (6 bases). In germline, CDR1 is SGHRS, CDR2 YFSETQ. This CDR3 has 12 residues. V was pared by 2 bases and J by 5 bases, with 6 bases between.

This clone was counted between two and nine times. The chain has TRBV7-9 and TRBJ1-2; TRBD1 might be the D (5 bases). This CDR3 has 14 residues. Per the germline V gene, CDR1 is SEHNR and CDR2 is FQNEAQ (reference sequence). Trimming cost V 1 base and J 9 bases, with 15 bases left between them. DNA for the CDR3: TGTGCCAGCAGCTTAGAGGGACTCACTATTAGCTACACCTTC. Translation: CASSLEGLTISYTF.

The genes are TRBV3-1 (or the pseudogene TRBV3-2) and TRBJ2-5; weak D call: TRBD2 (6 bases). V lost 3 bases and J lost 14, with 16 bases in between. This CDR3 region has 12 residues. Germline lookup yields CDR1 LGHDT and CDR2 YNNKEL (reference sequence). The CDR3 is CASSHSGWIPYF. The CDR3 coding sequence is TGTGCCAGCAGCCATAGCGGCTGGATCCCTTACTTC.